Listed here are 3 T cell receptor beta chains from one sample, sequenced in a study of T cells in narcolepsy. Profiling relied on immunoSEQ multiplex PCR, and the TCRdb table lists in-frame clones only, not all of them. The sample has tens of thousands of clones, approximately 80% seen once. Sample: CD45RA- memory CD4+ T cells from PBMCs. Receptors were obtained from a human donor with narcolepsy.

V and J are TRBV7-4 and TRBJ2-2; possible D gene TRBD1, 6 bases. Germline loops: CDR1 SGHVT, CDR2 SQSDAQ. The V end lost 4 bases, the J end lost 6 bases, and 9 bases lay between the germline ends. The CDR3 covers 13 residues. CDR3 bases: TGTGCCAGCAGCTCCACAGGGCCCGGGGAGCTGTTTTTT. The encoded protein is CASSSTGPGELFF.

V gene TRBV2 combines with J gene TRBJ1-2; 7 positions agree with TRBD1. This CDR3 region has 14 residues. V gave up 1 base and J gave up 7 bases; unmatched junction bases: 6. Germline V gene sequence: CDR1 SNHLY, CDR2 FYNNEI. CDR3: CASSEVTTGFGYTF. The CDR3 DNA reads as TGTGCCAGCAGTGAAGTCACGACAGGGTTTGGCTACACCTTC.

This clone occurred a few times. The CDR3 is CASSSSFSGGPNTGELFF. The CDR3 DNA reads TGTGCCAGTAGTAGTTCTTTTAGTGGGGGCCCCAACACCGGGGAGCTGTTTTTT. The J gene is TRBJ2-2, the V gene TRBV19; tentatively, D is TRBD1 (6 bases). Germline CDR1 reads LNHDA; CDR2 reads SQIVND (reference sequence). CDR3 length: 18 residues. V was pared by 4 bases and J by 2 bases, with 20 bases between.